Each of the 16 T cell receptor beta chains below was sequenced from the same sample in a study of T cells expressing NK-cell markers. TCRdb reprocessed the 5' RACE reads, keeping one entry per CDR3 protein, no DNA. This sample's table has under 35,000 distinct CDR3 sequences. Source material: blood T cells: a sorted CD56 or NKG2C T cell subset, CD4+ or CD8+ T cells, or bulk PBMC T cells (not recorded which). Source of these receptors: a woman between 18 and 75 years old in good health.

V and J are TRBV9 and TRBJ2-3; the D call from TCRdb, TRBD1, cannot be confirmed without DNA. CDR3 length equals 16 residues. CDR1 is SGDLS and CDR2 is YYNGEE in the germline V gene. The CDR3 here is CASSERTGGVSDTQYF.

The chain employs TRBV12-3 or TRBV12-4 and TRBJ1-5; the TRBD1 assignment by TCRdb is unverifiable without DNA. The CDR3 runs to 15 residues. The CDR3 protein is CASRTSGHLNQPQHF.

The CDR3 loop is CASSPSGQAGQPQHF. The rearrangement links TRBV9 to TRBJ1-5; TCRdb calls TRBD1, which cannot be checked without DNA. The length of the CDR3 is 15 residues. Germline assignment: CDR1 SGDLS and CDR2 YYNGEE.

Measured by frequency, this clonotype is medium-sized. The V gene is TRBV7-2, the J gene TRBJ2-1; TCRdb gives TRBD2 as the D gene, but with no DNA this cannot be confirmed. Germline V gives CDR1 SGHTA, CDR2 FQGNSA. CDR3 length: 14 amino acids. The CDR3 here is CASSPGPSDPEQFF.

The chain recombines TRBV30 with TRBJ2-3. Germline values: CDR1 GTSNPN, CDR2 SVGIG (reference sequence). This CDR3 is built from 13 residues. This CDR3 is CAWSVLGLDTQYF.

V gene TRBV5-1 combines with J gene TRBJ1-2; TCRdb lists TRBD1, though no DNA is available to test this call. The CDR3 consists of 17 residues. Germline V lookup: CDR1 SGHRS, CDR2 YFSETQ. CDR3 sequence reads: CASSPQTYRAAKGGYTF. The variable domain in full, with the rest retrieved from reference TRBV5-1 and TRBJ1-2, is KAGVTQTPRYLIKTRGQQVTLSCSPISGHRSVSWYQQTPGQGLQFLFEYFSETQRNKGNFPGRFSGRQFSNSRSEMNVSTLELGDSALYLCASSPQTYRAAKGGYTFGSGTRLTVV.

This chain links TRBV5-6 with TRBJ2-7. This CDR3 has 12 residues. The germline V gene has CDR1 SGHDT and CDR2 YYEEEE. CDR3 amino acids: CASTQAGHEQYF.

The chain carries TRBV12-3 or TRBV12-4 and TRBJ2-5; TCRdb calls TRBD2, which cannot be checked without DNA. The CDR3 runs 19 residues. CDR3 in amino acids: CASSTPDGLAGDHQETQYF.

The V call is TRBV6-5, the J call TRBJ1-2; TCRdb indicates TRBD1, and absent DNA this call remains unverified. Germline V lookup: CDR1 MNHEY, CDR2 SVGAGI. The CDR3 sequence is 14 residues long. The CDR3: CASSYGPGGMRYTF.

This sequence joins TRBV2 and TRBJ2-7; TCRdb's assignment of TRBD1 cannot be checked, as there is no DNA. Germline V gene lookup returns CDR1 SNHLY and CDR2 FYNNEI. The CDR3 length is 15 residues. The chain's CDR3 is CASSRFGDSSYEQYF. Drawing the rest from reference TRBV2 and TRBJ2-7, the complete variable domain is EPEVTQTPSHQVTQMGQEVILRCVPISNHLYFYWYRQILGQKVEFLVSFYNNEISEKSEIFDDQFSVERPDGSNFTLKIRSTKLEDSAMYFCASSRFGDSSYEQYFGPGTRLTVT.

This chain connects TRBV2 to TRBJ2-3; the TCRdb D gene call, TRBD2, has no DNA to confirm it. Germline lookup yields CDR1 SNHLY and CDR2 FYNNEI. This CDR3 has 17 residues. The CDR3 protein is CASSDTRLADSTDTQYF.

V usage is TRBV27 and J usage is TRBJ2-1. The CDR3 spans 14 residues. Germline CDR1 reads MNHEY; CDR2 reads SMNVEV (reference sequence). CDR3: CASSLSGPYNEQFF.

V is TRBV12-3 or TRBV12-4 and J is TRBJ2-2; TCRdb indicates TRBD1, and absent DNA this call remains unverified. The CDR3 length is 14 residues. The CDR3 spells CASTFPASAGELFF.

This chain links TRBV4-1 with TRBJ1-1; the TRBD1 assignment by TCRdb is unverifiable without DNA. Germline V gives CDR1 MGHRA, CDR2 YSYEKL. This CDR3 spans 16 amino acids. The CDR3 spells CASSHPLEGANTEAFF.

V gene TRBV4-1 combines with J gene TRBJ2-7; TCRdb names TRBD1, which stays unverified in the absence of DNA. The CDR3 consists of 14 residues. Per the germline V gene, CDR1 is MGHRA and CDR2 is YSYEKL. The CDR3 spells CASSQDRSPLEQYF.

The chain combines TRBV28 with TRBJ2-7; the TCRdb D gene call, TRBD1, has no DNA to confirm it. This CDR3 comprises 14 residues. CDR1 is MDHEN, CDR2 SYDVKM, per germline. The CDR3 protein is CASSEQGANYEQYF.